This is a list of T cell receptor beta chains from one sample in a study of cytomegalovirus exposure and HLA in healthy donors. Clones were sequenced by immunoSEQ multiplex PCR, and TCRdb holds only the in-frame ones, with some missing. The table records 160,000 or so clones, approximately 81% of them present only once. Sequences were obtained from PBMCs. Receptors originate from a man between 18 and 35 years old in good health and CMV-seronegative. Both conserved end residues are part of each CDR3. The D gene is left open where the match is weak. The size field is filled for only some rows; it gives once, few, many or a size class.

TRBV7-3	TRBD1	once	TRBJ2-3	TGTGCCAGCAGCTATGGCGGGACAGGGAGCACAGATACGCAGTATTTT	CASSYGGTGSTDTQYF
TRBV5-1	.	.	TRBJ1-4	TGCGCCAGCAGCATCTCCAGGGAGGGCACTAATGAAAAACTGTTTTTT	CASSISREGTNEKLFF
TRBV6-6	TRBD1	.	TRBJ2-1	TGTGCCAGCAGCTCGACAGGGGCTCCCTACAATGAGCAGTTCTTC	CASSSTGAPYNEQFF
TRBV28	.	.	TRBJ1-1	TGTGCCAGCAGTTCCCTCGGGGGTGAAGCTTTCTTT	CASSSLGGEAFF
TRBV28	.	.	TRBJ1-2	TGTGCCAGCAGCCTCCGGGACTTAGTCTATGGCTACACCTTC	CASSLRDLVYGYTF
TRBV10-3	TRBD1	.	TRBJ2-2	TGTGCCATCAGTGAGGGACAGGGGTTAATGGTGCCCGGGGAGCTGTTTTTT	CAISEGQGLMVPGELFF
TRBV19	.	.	TRBJ1-5	TGTGCCAGTAGTTCATCCACAGGGTTTAGTCAGCCCCAGCATTTT	CASSSSTGFSQPQHF
TRBV25-1	TRBD1	.	TRBJ1-3	TGTGCCAGCAGTGGGACAGGATACTCTGGAAACACCATATATTTT	CASSGTGYSGNTIYF
TRBV27	TRBD1	once	TRBJ1-5	TGTGCCAGCACAAGGACAGGGGGAAACAATCAGCCCCAGCATTTT	CASTRTGGNNQPQHF
TRBV7-9	.	.	TRBJ2-1	TGTGCCAGCAGCATCGAACTCAATGAGCAGTTCTTC	CASSIELNEQFF
TRBV7-2	.	.	TRBJ2-3	TGTGCCAGCAGCTTAGAATTTCTCGTGGGAGCCAGCGATACGCAGTATTTT	CASSLEFLVGASDTQYF
TRBV6-1	.	.	TRBJ2-7	TGTGCCAGCAGTGCGTTGACAGACATTCAGGGGGAGCAGTACTTC	CASSALTDIQGEQYF
TRBV5-1	.	once	TRBJ2-3	TGCGCCAGCAGCTTAGGGGCAGGGGCAGATACGCAGTATTTT	CASSLGAGADTQYF
TRBV7-2	.	.	TRBJ1-5	TGTGCCAGCAGCCTTCGATTCTACCCTAATCAGCCCCAGCATTTT	CASSLRFYPNQPQHF
TRBV16	TRBD1	few	TRBJ1-1	TGTGCCAGCAGCCAATCGGGGACAGTCATGAACACTGAAGCTTTCTTT	CASSQSGTVMNTEAFF
TRBV6-1	TRBD1	few	TRBJ1-2	TGTGCCAGCGGGACTTGGACAGGGGGTAACTATGGCTACACCTTC	CASGTWTGGNYGYTF
TRBV10-3	TRBD2	.	TRBJ2-5	TGTGCCATCAGTGATCTAGCGGGAGTGGAGACCCAGTACTTC	CAISDLAGVETQYF
TRBV5-1	TRBD2	.	TRBJ2-1	TGCGCCAGCAGCTTGCGGCTAGCGGGAGGCAATGAGCAGTTCTTC	CASSLRLAGGNEQFF
TRBV28	.	.	TRBJ1-5	TGTGCCACCACACTCAGGGGCGCGGGCAATCAGCCCCAGCATTTT	CATTLRGAGNQPQHF
TRBV4-3	.	few	TRBJ1-4	TGCGCCAGCAGCCAAGAAGAGGCAAACGGAGGTGAAAAACTGTTTTTT	CASSQEEANGGEKLFF
TRBV7-9	.	few	TRBJ2-2	TGTGCCAGCAGCTCATCGGGGACCGGGGAGCTGTTTTTT	CASSSSGTGELFF
TRBV15	TRBD2	.	TRBJ2-2	TGTGCCACCAGCAGAGGACTAGCGGGATTTAACACCGGGGAGCTGTTTTTT	CATSRGLAGFNTGELFF
TRBV11-1	.	.	TRBJ2-4	TGTGCCAGCAGCCAAGGGACTGCCCCAAACATTCAGTACTTC	CASSQGTAPNIQYF
TRBV28	.	.	TRBJ2-1	TGTGCCAGCAGTTTACAGGGTGGGAACAATGAGCAGTTCTTC	CASSLQGGNNEQFF
TRBV27	TRBD1	.	TRBJ2-7	TGTGCCAGCAGTATTTCCGGGACAGGGGGCTCCGAGCAGTACTTC	CASSISGTGGSEQYF
TRBV19	.	.	TRBJ1-5	TGTGCCAGTAGTATTAGGAGGGCCAACCAGCCCCAGCATTTT	CASSIRRANQPQHF
TRBV5-5	.	.	TRBJ1-1	TGTGCCAGCAGCCTATCTTCGGCCTCGAGGGGGACTGAAGCTTTCTTT	CASSLSSASRGTEAFF
TRBV7-2	TRBD1	.	TRBJ2-1	TGTGCCAGCAGCTTAGAGGGGGGACAGGGTACTGAGCAGTTCTTC	CASSLEGGQGTEQFF
TRBV6-6	.	few	TRBJ2-7	TGTGCCAGCAGTTATCCCAGGGTGGGGGCTCTCGAGCAGTACTTC	CASSYPRVGALEQYF